The text below deals with one T cell receptor beta chain. Its antigen is still unknown. The data are from a study of T cells expressing NK-cell markers. Study as a whole: Beta-chain profiling covered CD3+CD56+NKG2C+, CD3+CD56+NKG2C- and CD3+CD56-NKG2C+ sorted subsets. The eight sequenced donors comprised seven who were HCMV-seropositive and one who was seronegative. General study findings and limits: HCMV specificity of the expanded NKG2C+ T cell clones was not established.

No DNA is given; TCRdb re-called the 5' RACE reads and lists each CDR3 protein once. The sample has some 340,000 distinct CDR3 sequences, and its top ten clones hold 5.2%. CDR1 is LGHNT and CDR2 is FRNRAP in the germline V gene. This CDR3 is 16 amino acids long. The sequenced sample consisted of blood T cells: a sorted CD56 or NKG2C T cell subset, CD4+ or CD8+ T cells, or bulk PBMC T cells (not recorded which). The V and J genes are TRBV12-5 and TRBJ2-1; the D gene TCRdb calls, TRBD2, cannot be checked with no DNA. This clonotype originated in a man aged 18-70 years in good health. The CDR3 is CASGLGAGGPNNEQFF.